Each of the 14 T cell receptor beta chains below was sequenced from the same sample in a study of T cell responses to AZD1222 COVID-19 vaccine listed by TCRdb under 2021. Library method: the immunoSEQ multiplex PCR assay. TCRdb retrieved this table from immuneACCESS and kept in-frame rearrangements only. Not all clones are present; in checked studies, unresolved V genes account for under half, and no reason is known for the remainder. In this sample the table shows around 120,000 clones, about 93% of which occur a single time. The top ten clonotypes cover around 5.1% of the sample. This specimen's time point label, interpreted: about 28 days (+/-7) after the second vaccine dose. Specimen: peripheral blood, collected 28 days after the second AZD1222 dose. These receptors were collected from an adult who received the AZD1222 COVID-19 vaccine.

The CDR3 region has the DNA TGTGCCATCAGTGAACAGGGAGCCGGGGAGCTGTTTTTT. Translated: CAISEQGAGELFF. The chain couples TRBV10-3 to TRBJ2-2; D is possibly TRBD1 (6 bases). Germline V CDR1 and CDR2: ENHRY, SYGVKD. The CDR3 has 13 residues. V dropped 3 bases and J dropped 6 bases, with 8 bases sitting between them.

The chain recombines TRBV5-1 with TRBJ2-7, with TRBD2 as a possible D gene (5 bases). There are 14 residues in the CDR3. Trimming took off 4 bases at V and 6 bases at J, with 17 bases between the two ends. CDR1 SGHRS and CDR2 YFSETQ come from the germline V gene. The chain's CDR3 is CASSPEAVKGEQYF. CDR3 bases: TGCGCCAGCAGCCCGGAGGCAGTCAAGGGCGAGCAGTACTTC.

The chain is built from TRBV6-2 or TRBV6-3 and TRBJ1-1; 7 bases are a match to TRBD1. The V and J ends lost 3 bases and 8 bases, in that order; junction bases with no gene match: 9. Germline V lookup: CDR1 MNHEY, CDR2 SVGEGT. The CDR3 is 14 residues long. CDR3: CASSYSGGPWEAFF. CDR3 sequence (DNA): TGTGCCAGCAGTTATTCAGGGGGACCCTGGGAAGCTTTCTTT.

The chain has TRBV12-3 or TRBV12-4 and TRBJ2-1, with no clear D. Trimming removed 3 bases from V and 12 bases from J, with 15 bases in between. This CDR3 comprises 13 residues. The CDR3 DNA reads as TGTGCCAGCAGTTTCGGGCCGGCAGTAGGGCAGTTCTTC. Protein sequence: CASSFGPAVGQFF.

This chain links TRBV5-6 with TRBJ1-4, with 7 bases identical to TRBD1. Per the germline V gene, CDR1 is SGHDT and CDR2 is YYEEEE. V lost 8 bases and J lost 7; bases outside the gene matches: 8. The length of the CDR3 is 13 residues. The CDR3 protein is CASQRGQAEKLFF. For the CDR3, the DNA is TGTGCCAGTCAGAGGGGGCAGGCTGAAAAACTGTTTTTT.

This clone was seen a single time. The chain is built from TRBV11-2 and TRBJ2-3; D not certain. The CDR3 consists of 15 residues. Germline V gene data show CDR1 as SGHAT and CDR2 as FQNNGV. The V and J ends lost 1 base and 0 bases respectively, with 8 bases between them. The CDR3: CASSLAAASTDTQYF. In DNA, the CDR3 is TGTGCCAGCAGCTTAGCGGCGGCTAGCACAGATACGCAGTATTTT.

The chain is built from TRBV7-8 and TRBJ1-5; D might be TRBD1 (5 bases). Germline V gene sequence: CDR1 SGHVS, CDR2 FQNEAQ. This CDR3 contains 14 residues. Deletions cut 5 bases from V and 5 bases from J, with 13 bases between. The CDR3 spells CASSGGGFHQPQHF. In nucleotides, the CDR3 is TGTGCCAGCAGCGGTGGGGGTTTCCATCAGCCCCAGCATTTT.

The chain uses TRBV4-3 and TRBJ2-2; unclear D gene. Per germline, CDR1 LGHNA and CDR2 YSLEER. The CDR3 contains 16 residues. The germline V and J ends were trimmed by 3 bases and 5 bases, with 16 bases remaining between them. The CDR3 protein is CASSQGSSLGTGELFF. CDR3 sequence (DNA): TGCGCCAGCAGCCAGGGGTCTTCTCTGGGGACCGGGGAGCTGTTTTTT.

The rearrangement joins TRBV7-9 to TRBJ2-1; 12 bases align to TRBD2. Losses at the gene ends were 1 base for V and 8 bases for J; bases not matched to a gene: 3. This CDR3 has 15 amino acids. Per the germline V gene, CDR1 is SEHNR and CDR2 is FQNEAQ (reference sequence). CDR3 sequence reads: CASSLGLAGAHEQFF. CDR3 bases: TGTGCCAGCAGCTTAGGACTAGCGGGAGCCCATGAGCAGTTCTTC.

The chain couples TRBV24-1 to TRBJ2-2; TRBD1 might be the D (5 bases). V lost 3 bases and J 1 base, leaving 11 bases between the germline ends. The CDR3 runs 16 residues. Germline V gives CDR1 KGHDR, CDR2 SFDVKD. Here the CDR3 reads CATSDIGHENTGELFF. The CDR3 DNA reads TGTGCCACCAGTGATATCGGACACGAGAACACCGGGGAGCTGTTTTTT.

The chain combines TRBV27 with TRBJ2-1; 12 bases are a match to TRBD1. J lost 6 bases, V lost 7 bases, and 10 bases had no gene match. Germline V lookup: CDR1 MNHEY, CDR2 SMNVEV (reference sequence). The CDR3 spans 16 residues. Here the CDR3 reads CASTPRDRGRTNEQFF. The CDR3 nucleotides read TGTGCCAGCACCCCCCGGGACAGGGGGCGCACCAATGAGCAGTTCTTC.

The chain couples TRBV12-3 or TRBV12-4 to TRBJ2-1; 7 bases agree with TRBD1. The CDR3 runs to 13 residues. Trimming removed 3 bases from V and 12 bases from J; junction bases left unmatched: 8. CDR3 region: CASSFDRDGWQFF. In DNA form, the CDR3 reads TGTGCCAGCAGTTTCGACAGGGACGGCTGGCAGTTCTTC.

The CDR3 region is CASSKGTGEADTQYF. The CDR3 DNA is TGTGCCAGCAGCAAGGGGACAGGGGAGGCAGATACGCAGTATTTT. The rearrangement joins TRBV21-1 to TRBJ2-3; the D call in the table, TRBD1, was not verified against the DNA. TRBV21-1 counts as a pseudogene. This CDR3 comprises 15 residues.

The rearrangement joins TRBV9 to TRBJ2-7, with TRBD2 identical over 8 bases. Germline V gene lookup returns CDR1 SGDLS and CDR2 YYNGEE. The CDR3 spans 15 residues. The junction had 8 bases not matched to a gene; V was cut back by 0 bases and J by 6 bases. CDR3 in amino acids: CASSVAVQAGGEQYF. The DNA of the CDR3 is TGTGCCAGCAGCGTAGCGGTACAGGCGGGGGGCGAGCAGTACTTC.